The clone carrying this TCR beta chain has ten or more counts. No antigen is known for it. The data were taken from a study of identical twins. Study outcomes and limitations: Researchers reported weaker excess twin sharing in beta out-of-frame sequences. Fewer insertions characterized abundant cord blood beta clonotypes, whereas memory repertoires showed none.

TCRdb re-called the 5' RACE reads through MiXCR, storing one row per CDR3 protein. The sample yields some 660,000 distinct CDR3 sequences, around 8.3% seen once. The J segment lost 6 bases and the V segment lost 5 bases, leaving 11 bases of the junction unmatched. Germline values: CDR1 SQVTM, CDR2 ANQGSEA. This CDR3 region has 14 residues. The same sample was also studied in work on yellow fever vaccine responses in identical twins.

The TCR was taken from a woman aged 18-29 years in good health. The chain recombines TRBV29-1 with TRBJ2-7; 9 bases map to TRBD2. The sample was PBMCs. CDR3 DNA: TGCAGCGTTTGTTATGGCGGGAGGGCCTCCGAGCAGTACTTC. It codes for CSVCYGGRASEQYF.